A single sample is the source of the 5 T cell receptor beta chains below, sequenced in a study of T cell responses to AZD1222 COVID-19 vaccine (dated by TCRdb to the early 2020s). The intended sense of this specimen's time point label: baseline before first vaccination. Library generation was performed with the immunoSEQ multiplex PCR assay. Entries here come from immuneACCESS through TCRdb and include only in-frame sequences with V and J called. Some clones fail to appear in such tables; in the studies checked, an unresolved V gene covers under half of the shortfall, and the cause of the remainder is unknown. Recorded for this sample are 75,000 to 100,000 clones; 65% to 90% of them occurred a single time. The ten largest make up approximately 6% of the sample. This material consisted of peripheral blood, taken on day 0 of AZD1222 vaccination. These receptor sequences come from an adult in good health.

CDR3 nucleotides: TGCGCCAGCAGTGGGCAACCGGGACTAGCGGGAGACGAGCAGTACTTC. It is translated as CASSGQPGLAGDEQYF. This chain uses TRBV4-1 with TRBJ2-7; 14 positions match TRBD2. The CDR3 extends over 16 amino acids. After removal of 6 bases from V and 5 bases from J, the junction contained 9 bases not matched to a gene. The germline V gene has CDR1 MGHRA and CDR2 YSYEKL.

Only a few counts were recorded for this clone. V gene TRBV5-4 combines with J gene TRBJ1-5; the D gene is possibly TRBD1 (5 bases). Trimming took off 1 base at V and 6 bases at J, with 11 bases between the two ends. The CDR3 has 14 amino acids. Germline V gene sequence: CDR1 SGHNT, CDR2 YYREEE (reference sequence). The CDR3 region has the DNA TGTGCCAGCAGCTTGAATCCGGGGCCTCAGCCCCAGCATTTT. Protein: CASSLNPGPQPQHF.

The chain joins TRBV6-4 to TRBJ2-3; 7 nucleotides match TRBD1. Germline V gives CDR1 MRHNA, CDR2 SNTAGT. With V trimmed by 0 bases and J by 1 base, 1 base remained unmatched. CDR3 length: 15 residues. The CDR3 bases are TGTGCCAGCAGTGACTCTCAGGGGGGCACAGATACGCAGTATTTT. Protein: CASSDSQGGTDTQYF.

V and J are TRBV19 and TRBJ1-5; D unresolved. This CDR3 has 15 amino acids. Trimming removed 3 bases at V and 7 bases at J, with 16 bases between. CDR1 and CDR2 (germline): LNHDA, SQIVND (reference sequence). The CDR3 bases are TGTGCCAGTAGTATCTTGGCGGGGAACGGGCAGCCCCAGCATTTT. It yields the protein CASSILAGNGQPQHF. Complete variable domain (other parts from reference TRBV19 and TRBJ1-5): DGGITQSPKYLFRKEGQNVTLSCEQNLNHDAMYWYRQDPGQGLRLIYYSQIVNDFQKGDIAEGYSVSREKKESFPLTVTSAQKNPTAFYLCASSILAGNGQPQHFGDGTRLSIL.

This clone was counted once. This rearrangement joins TRBV5-1 to TRBJ2-7; 8 positions match TRBD1. The CDR3 is 13 residues long. The germline V gene has CDR1 SGHRS and CDR2 YFSETQ. V dropped 4 bases and J dropped 6; count of bases not matched to a gene: 6. This CDR3 is CASSPDRASEQYF. The CDR3 DNA follows: TGCGCCAGCAGCCCGGACAGGGCCTCCGAGCAGTACTTC. The variable domain in full, completed from reference TRBV5-1 and TRBJ2-7, reads KAGVTQTPRYLIKTRGQQVTLSCSPISGHRSVSWYQQTPGQGLQFLFEYFSETQRNKGNFPGRFSGRQFSNSRSEMNVSTLELGDSALYLCASSPDRASEQYFGPGTRLTVT.